This T cell receptor (beta chain) was profiled in a study of CXCR3-negative and CXCR3-positive naive CD8 T cells. Overall study results and limits: Hydrophobicity of TRB CDR3s was greater in CXCR3-positive naive cells than in CXCR3-negative naive cells. Memory cells showed distinct TRBV-TRBJ patterns, while the two naive subsets matched. Naive subsets expressed similar surface CD5; TRB CDR3 features served to infer TCR strength. Each naive subset displayed comparably high diversity, whereas memory CD8+ cells displayed much lower diversity.

With respect to this clonotype: Its antigen is still unknown.

CD45RO-CCR7+CD27+CD95- marked naive CD8+ T cells. The method, 5' RACE with UMI labels, was used to prepare the TRB cDNA libraries. TCRdb re-called the 5' RACE reads, yielding one record per CDR3 amino acid sequence without DNA. The table for this sample gives approximately 100,000 distinct CDR3 sequences. Germline values: CDR1 SGDLS, CDR2 YYNGEE. This CDR3 contains 16 residues. The chain uses TRBV9 and TRBJ1-4; TCRdb's D call, TRBD1, is unchecked because there is no DNA. Sequenced material: naive CXCR3+ CD8+ T cells from blood. The subset: CD45RO-CCR7+CD27+CD95- naive CD8+ T cells expressing CXCR3 (TNR3+). This clonotype was sampled from a human donor in good health. Some clones in this sample may be carry-over from other donors' samples. CDR3: CASSVRGGSTNEKLFF.